This T cell receptor beta chain derives from a study of T cell repertoires in cytomegalovirus infection. Study summary: Based on public TCR beta signatures, there were indications of CMV infection and of a matching HLA type.

Trimming pared 2 bases from V and 6 bases from J, leaving 10 bases between. The CDR3 is 13 amino acids. From germline, CDR1 is SEHNR and CDR2 FQNEAQ (reference sequence). TCRdb reanalysed the reads using MiXCR and keeps one entry per CDR3 protein. The table has 450,000 to 600,000 distinct CDR3 sequences, 11% seen once. This clonotype was seen many times. Its specificity is unknown. Study results and limitations: The study identified carriers of CMV plus the relevant HLA from cumulative public TCR beta family frequency. HLA-C-restricted CMV clonotypes gave the most frequent clonotype in two of eight donors.

The V and J genes are TRBV7-9 and TRBJ1-2, with TRBD1 as a possible D gene (5 bases). Source material: PBMCs. This TCR was recovered from a human donor in good health (CMV status not recorded). Some clones in this sample may be carry-over from other donors' samples. The CDR3 spells CASSLSGYHGYTF. The CDR3 DNA reads as TGTGCCAGCAGCTTATCAGGGTACCATGGCTACACCTTC.